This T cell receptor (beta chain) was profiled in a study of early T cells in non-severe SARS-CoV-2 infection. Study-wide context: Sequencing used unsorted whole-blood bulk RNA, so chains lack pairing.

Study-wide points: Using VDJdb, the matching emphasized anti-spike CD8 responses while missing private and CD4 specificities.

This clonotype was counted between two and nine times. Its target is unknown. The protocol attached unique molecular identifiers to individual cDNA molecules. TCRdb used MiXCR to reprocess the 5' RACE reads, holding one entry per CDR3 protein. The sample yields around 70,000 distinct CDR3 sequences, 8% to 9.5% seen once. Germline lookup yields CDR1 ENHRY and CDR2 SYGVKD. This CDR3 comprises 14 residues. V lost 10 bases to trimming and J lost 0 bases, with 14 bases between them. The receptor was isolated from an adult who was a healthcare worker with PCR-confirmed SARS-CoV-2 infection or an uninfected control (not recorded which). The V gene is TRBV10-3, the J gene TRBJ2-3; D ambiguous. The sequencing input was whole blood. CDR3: CATETSTSTDTQYF. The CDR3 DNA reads TGTGCCACCGAGACCAGTACTAGCACAGATACGCAGTATTTT.